This TCR beta chain was sequenced during a study of T cells expressing NK-cell markers. Study-wide results and limits: The same clonotypes also predominated in the CD3+CD56-NKG2C+ fraction of four donors. Of the CD8+ T cells in more than five donors, 1.0-7.0% belonged to dominant NKG2C+ clonotypes.

TCRdb reprocessed the 5' RACE reads and stores each CDR3 protein as one record, lacking DNA. The sample yields about 160,000 distinct CDR3 sequences, of which the top ten take up about 18%. On this clonotype: The antigen remains unidentified.

The receptor comes from a woman aged 18 to 69 in good health. The sequenced material came from blood T cells: a sorted CD56 or NKG2C T cell subset, CD4+ or CD8+ T cells, or bulk PBMC T cells (not recorded which).

The CDR3 loop is CASSLAVQGYNSPLHF. The chain has TRBV7-9 and TRBJ1-6; TCRdb's D gene call, TRBD1, goes unchecked for lack of DNA. This CDR3 spans 16 amino acids. Germline V gene lookup returns CDR1 SEHNR and CDR2 FQNEAQ (reference sequence).